One sample yielded the 26 T cell receptor beta chains listed below, sequenced in a study of T cells expressing NK-cell markers. TCRdb re-called the 5' RACE reads and catalogs CDR3 proteins one per entry, DNA excluded. The sample table includes roughly 430,000 distinct CDR3 sequences. The specimen sequenced was blood T cells: a sorted CD56 or NKG2C T cell subset, CD4+ or CD8+ T cells, or bulk PBMC T cells (not recorded which). The receptors shown here come from a woman aged 18 to 75 in good health.

The chain recombines TRBV6-1 with TRBJ2-2. CDR1 and CDR2 (germline): MNHNS, SASEGT. The CDR3 is 12 residues long. The CDR3 sequence is CATIDFTGELFF.

This chain uses TRBV29-1 with TRBJ2-5. CDR1 and CDR2 (germline): SQVTM, ANQGSEA. There are 12 residues in the CDR3. CDR3 in amino acids: CSVDKTQETQYF. The full variable domain, its missing parts supplied by reference TRBV29-1 and TRBJ2-5, is SAVISQKPSRDICQRGTSLTIQCQVDSQVTMMFWYRQQPGQSLTLIATANQGSEATYESGFVIDKFPISRPNLTFSTLTVSNMSPEDSSIYLCSVDKTQETQYFGPGTRLLVL.

The V gene is TRBV10-3, the J gene TRBJ1-4; TCRdb's assignment of TRBD1 cannot be checked, as there is no DNA. Per germline, CDR1 ENHRY and CDR2 SYGVKD. The CDR3 sequence is 14 residues long. Here the CDR3 reads CAIRQGRTNEKLFF.

V is TRBV4-3 and J is TRBJ2-3; with no DNA, the TCRdb D assignment of TRBD1 cannot be verified. Germline CDR1 and CDR2: LGHNA and YSLEER. CDR3 size: 19 residues. The CDR3 sequence: CASSQDSSRKGTSTDTQYF.

The V and J genes are TRBV7-9 and TRBJ1-1. CDR1 and CDR2 (germline): SEHNR, FQNEAQ (reference sequence). The CDR3 runs to 15 residues. The CDR3 sequence: CASSFRSASNTEAFF.

This chain joins TRBV10-3 and TRBJ2-5; the TRBD2 assignment by TCRdb is unverifiable without DNA. The germline V gene encodes CDR1 ENHRY and CDR2 SYGVKD. There are 14 residues in the CDR3. The CDR3: CAIRGTSWEETQYF.

J is TRBJ1-6 and V is TRBV3-1. Germline V gene sequence: CDR1 LGHDT, CDR2 YNNKEL (reference sequence). This CDR3 comprises 14 residues. The CDR3: CASSQVASRSPLHF.

The V call is TRBV9, the J call TRBJ2-3; the TCRdb D gene call, TRBD1, has no DNA to confirm it. This CDR3 has 14 residues. From germline, CDR1 is SGDLS and CDR2 YYNGEE. The CDR3 is CASSPFGRGDTQYF.

This sequence joins TRBV7-2 and TRBJ1-5; TCRdb picks TRBD1, but there is no DNA to check that call. Per germline, CDR1 SGHTA and CDR2 FQGNSA. CDR3 length: 15 amino acids. The CDR3 spells CASSSHRGQGQPQHF.

The chain carries TRBV4-1 and TRBJ1-2; TCRdb indicates TRBD1, and absent DNA this call remains unverified. From germline, CDR1 is MGHRA and CDR2 YSYEKL. This CDR3 spans 13 amino acids. The CDR3 protein is CASSQGQGYGYTF.

The chain has TRBV4-3 and TRBJ2-2; TCRdb selects TRBD1, and the lack of DNA leaves this call unchecked. This CDR3 has 15 amino acids. Germline V gene sequence: CDR1 LGHNA, CDR2 YSLEER. The CDR3 is CASSQAGANTGELFF.

The rearrangement joins TRBV29-1 to TRBJ1-1; absent DNA, TCRdb's TRBD1 call cannot be checked. Germline CDR1 and CDR2: SQVTM and ANQGSEA. CDR3 length: 15 residues. The CDR3: CSVVLVYVRGTEAFF.

The J gene is TRBJ2-7, the V gene TRBV5-1; TCRdb picks TRBD1, but there is no DNA to check that call. Looked up from germline, CDR1 is SGHRS and CDR2 is YFSETQ. The length of the CDR3 is 14 residues. The CDR3 reads CASSLRDSLAEQYF.

V gene TRBV6-1 combines with J gene TRBJ1-2. The CDR3 totals 14 residues. Germline CDR1 is MNHNS and CDR2 is SASEGT. This chain's CDR3 is CASSRDNRNTGYTF.

The CDR3 sequence is CSAEPGQGIGQYF. V usage is TRBV20-1 and J usage is TRBJ2-3; no DNA is available, so the TRBD1 call from TCRdb remains unchecked. Per germline, CDR1 DFQATT and CDR2 SNEGSKA (reference sequence). The CDR3 loop spans 13 amino acids.

The chain employs TRBV4-3 and TRBJ2-7; TCRdb proposes TRBD2, but this gene call is untestable without DNA. The CDR3 consists of 13 residues. Germline V gene data show CDR1 as LGHNA and CDR2 as YSLEER. This chain's CDR3 is CASSQGREYEQYF.

The chain carries TRBV20-1 and TRBJ2-1; as DNA is missing, the TRBD2 call by TCRdb cannot be tested. Germline V gene lookup returns CDR1 DFQATT and CDR2 SNEGSKA (reference sequence). The CDR3 runs to 20 residues. CDR3 sequence: CSATPLGLAGGQGLFNEQFF.

J is TRBJ1-2 and V is TRBV5-6; lacking DNA, the TRBD1 call made by TCRdb goes unchecked. There are 14 residues in the CDR3. The germline CDR1 and CDR2 sequences are SGHDT and YYEEEE. CDR3 protein: CASSLIRGGYGYTF.

The chain recombines TRBV15 with TRBJ2-2. This CDR3 has 14 amino acids. CDR1 is LNHNV, CDR2 YYDKDF, per germline (reference sequence). The CDR3 reads CATSSILNTGELFF.

J is TRBJ1-1 and V is TRBV12-3 or TRBV12-4; TCRdb gives TRBD1 as the D gene, but with no DNA this cannot be confirmed. The CDR3 extends over 17 amino acids. The CDR3 reads CASSLGGLQGMNTEAFF.

The V and J genes are TRBV4-3 and TRBJ1-1; absent DNA, TCRdb's TRBD1 call cannot be checked. The V gene's germline CDR1 is LGHNA and CDR2 YSLEER. CDR3 length: 16 amino acids. CDR3 in amino acids: CASSLGGGDEGPEAFF.

CDR3 region: CASSRGGYGNTEAFF. The rearrangement links TRBV3-1 to TRBJ1-1; lacking DNA, the TRBD1 call made by TCRdb goes unchecked. Germline lookup yields CDR1 LGHDT and CDR2 YNNKEL (reference sequence). The CDR3 is made up of 15 amino acids.

The chain employs TRBV5-1 and TRBJ2-1. This CDR3 spans 14 amino acids. In germline, CDR1 is SGHRS, CDR2 YFSETQ. CDR3 residues: CASSFDLSYNEQFF.

The J gene is TRBJ2-1, the V gene TRBV10-3. CDR3 length: 14 residues. Germline CDR1 reads ENHRY; CDR2 reads SYGVKD. This CDR3 is CAISETVSFYEQFF.

The genes are TRBV20-1 and TRBJ2-1; TCRdb names TRBD2, which stays unverified in the absence of DNA. The CDR3 runs to 19 residues. Germline CDR1 and CDR2: DFQATT and SNEGSKA (reference sequence). This CDR3 is CSGRQLAGGGPSSYNEQFF.

The rearrangement uses TRBV30 and TRBJ2-2. Germline V gene lookup returns CDR1 GTSNPN and CDR2 SVGIG (reference sequence). The CDR3 totals 15 residues. The CDR3 protein is CAWRKGGRLTGELFF.